This T cell receptor beta chain was identified in a study of regulatory T cells in long-lasting Graves disease (dated by TCRdb to the early 2020s). Looking at the study overall: Antithyroid drugs had been taken for less than 3 months by newly diagnosed Graves' disease patients. The study took place in China and was registered as a clinical trial. A total of 33 samples were covered by TCR sequencing, comprising some 13 persistent and 20 newly diagnosed Graves' disease patients. Patients with persistent Graves' disease were compared with patients with newly diagnosed Graves' disease using TCR sequencing and RNA sequencing of peripheral blood. Paper-wide results and their limitations: Because the primary lesion, thyroid tissue, could not be accessed, the study looked at peripheral blood alone. Compared with newly diagnosed patients, persistent Graves' disease patients had lower TCR Shannon entropy and fewer highly expanded clones, which suggests clonal expansion. More public clonotypes were shared among persistent patients (under 3,000) than among newly diagnosed patients (966). Only the TCR beta chain was sequenced and analyzed. Preferential use of TRBV28, TRBJ1-2 and TRBJ2-5 was observed in persistent disease, whereas TRBV20-1 and TRBJ2-1 were favored in newly diagnosed disease. As a limitation, the authors acknowledged that the small sample size may reduce accuracy.

This specimen's time point label, per the study, means: newly diagnosed GD, antithyroid drugs for less than 3 months. For both TCR sequencing and RNA sequencing, RNA was extracted from PBMCs using TRIzol. The diagnosis of Graves' disease was made according to American Thyroid Association guidelines. Patients for the study were recruited at an endocrinology department in Xi'an, China. Each patient gave approximately 9 milliliters of peripheral blood, collected in an EDTA anticoagulant tube. Ficoll Paque Plus density gradient separation was used to isolate PBMCs, and no further T cell sorting was done. An Agilent 2100 Bioanalyzer and agarose gel were used to assess RNA quality, and a NanoDrop 2000 was used to measure RNA concentration. The CDR3 runs 17 amino acids, cysteine and phenylalanine included. The sequence is cut down to CDR3 DNA, 51 bases in frame from base 1. Per the germline V gene, SGHAT is the CDR1 and FQNNGV is the CDR2. Trimming costs V 4 bases and J 4 bases, and their ends lie 20 bases apart.

This clonotype came up many times. Its cognate antigen has yet to be identified. No quality values exist for individual bases; no much larger clone is one base distant. Library preparation employed multiplex PCR. Sequencing used an Illumina HiSeq 4000. CDR3 regions were amplified by Arm-PCR with iRepertoire HTBI primers to construct TCR beta libraries. Before sequencing, the PCR products underwent gel purification. From the authors' description of their analysis: Gene usage analysis of CDR3 amino acid clonotypes relied on the 55 to 80 TRBV and over 13 TRBJ segments identified across samples. COPE and FqMerger were used to merge the filtered high-quality paired reads into contigs. BLAST was used to align contigs to IMGT TRBV, TRBD and TRBJ reference genes, with CDR3 defined following IMGT. Highly expanded clones were defined as clonotypes with a frequency above 0.1%. Repertoire diversity was measured by Shannon entropy, and V-J evenness by the Gini coefficient. A clonotype found in more than one individual was treated as public. TCRdb reanalyzed the raw reads on its own, using fastp at Q25 for trimming and MiXCR for clone calling, and kept in-frame beta chains. Each CDR3 protein gets just one entry, which takes the most common genes and DNA from the rows behind it. None of the V and J calls come from the authors' own analysis; TCRdb made them. The sample table lists 400,000 to 500,000 distinct CDR3 sequences, less than 20% of them with a count of one. Clones ranked in the top ten supply about 23% of the sample.

These data were also reused for a study on T cells in Graves' hyperthyroidism and ophthalmopathy. The second paper states: Stable Graves' hyperthyroidism was defined as no progression to ophthalmopathy during 18 months of follow-up. Hyperthyroidism patients were aged 18 to 65 years and newly diagnosed, with disease duration of less than 2 months. The study excluded patients with uncontrolled infections, other autoimmune diseases, pregnancy or lactation. Clinical symptoms, serum thyroxine and TRAb, thyroid ultrasound, and orbital computed tomography formed the basis for the diagnoses. For the first round of RT-PCR on the TCR CDR3, the HTBI primer set was used together with the Qiagen OneStep RT-PCR kit. Most expanded thyroid clonotypes (frequency above 0.001) were also detected in blood, a finding suggesting that blood repertoires may reflect thyroid immune responses. In cross-validation, a model built on a 13 V-J signature told ophthalmopathy apart from stable hyperthyroidism with about 90% sensitivity and 81% to 82% specificity, and in testing the same model reached 80%/75%. In validation, the model predicted progression to ophthalmopathy a median of around 6.5 months before onset, with about 64% sensitivity and 72.22% specificity. To identify TCR V-J signatures that set the groups apart, the researchers used a discovery cohort of more than 95 patients, made up of 43 with Graves' ophthalmopathy and about 60 with stable Graves' hyperthyroidism. Prospective prediction of ophthalmopathy was tested in an independent validation cohort consisting of about 20 hyperthyroidism patients and over 15 patients who later progressed to ophthalmopathy. The roughly 94 discovery patients were randomly divided into training and test sets at a 7:3 ratio. In addition, the study compared T-cell repertoires in thyroid tissue and in blood from a handful of Graves' hyperthyroidism patients. After sampling, hyperthyroidism patients received methimazole starting at 30 mg daily, and ophthalmopathy patients received high-dose intravenous methylprednisolone. A second multiplex PCR round built the libraries, followed by size selection and purification. Libraries were sequenced paired-end with 100 bp reads on an Illumina HiSeq2000. Raw data were processed with SOAPnuke, discarding reads with adapters, uncalled bases, mean Phred below 15, or no exact constant-primer or identifier match. COPE v1.2.5 was used to merge high-quality paired reads, and clonotypes were defined as unique nucleotide sequences. Clonotypes were aligned to IMGT TRBV, TRBD and TRBJ reference segments using MiTCR v1.1. The analysis included only V-J combinations with a frequency above 0.0001, which together covered about 99% of the repertoires. A TCS score was defined as the ratio of F50 (clonal expansion) to E x V (chaos), with BLOSUM62-based TCRdist applied between CDR3 peptides within each V-J. Welch's t-statistics and random forest reduced 450 to 600 V-J features to roughly 13, which were used in a naive Bayes classifier (R e1071). No statistical method was used to set the sample size in advance, and investigators knew the group allocation. TCR Vbeta CDR3 sequencing of 120 to 150 peripheral blood samples (over 40 ophthalmopathy, approximately 80 hyperthyroidism and around 17 progressor patients) is reported in the paper.

The rearranged chain carries TRBV11-2 and TRBJ2-1, with the identity of the D gene unclear. The TCR was taken from a woman under 30 with Graves disease. Donor details come from another sample of the same person, matched by shared clones. Sequencing used peripheral blood mononuclear cells (PBMCs), obtained at new diagnosis, from a patient treated with antithyroid drugs. This receptor has the CDR3 CASSSLPLLRLYNEQFF. The DNA is as follows: TGTGCCAGCAGCTCCCTTCCCCTACTTAGGCTTTACAATGAGCAGTTCTTC. Outside the CDR3, residues come from the reference TRBV11-2 and TRBJ2-1 proteins, so the full variable domain is: EAGVAQSPRYKIIEKRQSVAFWCNPISGHATLYWYQQILGQGPKLLIQFQNNGVVDDSQLPKDRFSAERLKGVDSTLKIQPAKLEDSAVYLCASSSLPLLRLYNEQFFGPGTRLTVL.